This passage covers 14 T cell receptor beta chains from one sample sequenced in a study of blood T cell repertoires in COVID-19. The table came from immunoSEQ multiplex PCR; TCRdb's copy has only in-frame clones and leaves some out. The sample records 130,000 or so clones, 75% to 90% being singletons. Sequences were obtained from peripheral blood. These receptors all stem from a man aged 50 or older with active COVID-19.

The genes are TRBV6-4 and TRBJ2-6, with 7 bases identical to TRBD1. In germline, CDR1 is MRHNA, CDR2 SNTAGT. The V and J ends lost 5 bases and 2 bases, in that order; junction bases with no gene match: 3. The CDR3 length is 15 residues. The CDR3 loop is CASSTTGPGANVLTF. CDR3 nucleotides: TGTGCCAGCAGTACGACAGGGCCTGGGGCCAACGTCCTGACTTTC.

J is TRBJ1-2 and V is TRBV19; D possibly corresponds to TRBD1 (5 bases). Germline V CDR1 and CDR2: LNHDA, SQIVND (reference sequence). The germline V and J ends were trimmed by 5 bases and 4 bases, with 14 bases remaining between them. The CDR3 sequence is 14 residues long. CDR3 sequence: CASSAAQGFYGYTF. The CDR3 DNA reads TGTGCCAGTAGTGCCGCCCAGGGATTCTATGGCTACACCTTC.

The chain's CDR3 is CASSIWRRDDQPQHF. The CDR3 nucleotides read TGTGCCAGTAGTATTTGGCGCCGGGATGATCAGCCCCAGCATTTT. The chain recombines TRBV19 with TRBJ1-5; D is ambiguous. V dropped 3 bases and J dropped 5 bases, with 14 bases sitting between them. The CDR3 has 15 amino acids. From germline, CDR1 is LNHDA and CDR2 SQIVND (reference sequence).

V gene TRBV12-3 or TRBV12-4 combines with J gene TRBJ1-6; the match to TRBD1 covers 7 bases. The CDR3 contains 13 residues. The trim removed 6 bases at V and 13 bases at J, leaving 9 bases unmatched. This CDR3 reads CASRSGQVAPLHF. The CDR3 DNA is TGTGCCAGCAGGTCCGGACAGGTAGCGCCCCTCCACTTT.

The rearrangement uses TRBV5-8 and TRBJ1-3; 7 bases are shared with TRBD1. V was clipped by 4 bases and J by 3 bases; unmatched bases: 7. Germline CDR1 is SGHTS and CDR2 is YDEGEE. This CDR3 has 15 amino acids. CDR3 residues: CASSPRTGFGNTIYF. In nucleotides, the CDR3 is TGTGCCAGCAGCCCACGGACAGGTTTTGGAAACACCATATATTTT.

The rearrangement joins TRBV7-3 to TRBJ2-3; 8 nucleotides line up with TRBD1. J lost 7 bases, V lost 5 bases, and 5 bases had no gene match. In germline, CDR1 is SGHTA, CDR2 FQGTGA. CDR3 size: 13 residues. The CDR3 nucleotides are TGTGCCAGCAGCATACAGGGGGGAAATACGCAGTATTTT. It is translated as CASSIQGGNTQYF.

The chain has TRBV18 and TRBJ1-1, with a tentative D call TRBD1 (5 bases). V was pared by 5 bases and J by 3 bases, with 16 bases between. CDR1 and CDR2 from the germline V gene are KGHSH and LQKENI. This CDR3 region has 15 residues. The CDR3 is CASSALNRLHTEAFF. Here the CDR3 DNA reads TGTGCCAGCTCAGCACTCAACAGGTTGCACACTGAAGCTTTCTTT.

The J gene is TRBJ2-1, the V gene TRBV11-2; 8 positions match TRBD2. The CDR3 is 19 residues long. Germline loops: CDR1 SGHAT, CDR2 FQNNGV. V dropped 5 bases and J dropped 0; count of bases not matched to a gene: 15. CDR3 nucleotides: TGTGCCAGCAGCCCGATTTGGGGGCGGGGGGTAAGCTCCTACAATGAGCAGTTCTTC. Translating gives CASSPIWGRGVSSYNEQFF.

The chain links TRBV7-2 to TRBJ2-5, with TRBD2 as a possible D gene (7 bases). Germline V CDR1 and CDR2: SGHTA, FQGNSA. Trimming stripped 0 bases from V and 5 bases from J, with 13 bases between. The CDR3 contains 15 residues. The CDR3 spells CASSLAGGAPETQYF. In DNA, the CDR3 is TGTGCCAGCAGCTTAGCGGGGGGGGCGCCTGAGACCCAGTACTTC.

This clone appeared a single time. Written as DNA, the CDR3 is TGTGCCAGCAGTTCCTGGACTAGCGGCTCCTACAATGAGCAGTTCTTC. It encodes CASSSWTSGSYNEQFF. This rearrangement joins TRBV11-3 to TRBJ2-1; 10 bases agree with TRBD2. This CDR3 spans 16 amino acids. Germline V gene lookup returns CDR1 SGHNT and CDR2 YENEEA. The junction had 5 bases not matched to a gene; V was cut back by 6 bases and J by 0 bases.

This sequence joins TRBV7-2 and TRBJ2-1, with 15 positions matching TRBD2. Germline lookup yields CDR1 SGHTA and CDR2 FQGNSA. Trimming cost V 5 bases and J 11 bases; bases outside gene matches: 10. This CDR3 is 16 amino acids long. Written as DNA, the CDR3 is TGTGCCAGCAGCCCGAGTCCGGGACTAGCGGGGGGAAAGCAGTTCTTC. This codes for CASSPSPGLAGGKQFF.

The gene calls are TRBV6-5 and TRBJ1-5; 8 positions match TRBD1. CDR1 and CDR2 from the germline V gene are MNHEY and SVGAGI. The CDR3 contains 14 residues. J lost 3 bases, V lost 6 bases, and 4 bases had no gene match. CDR3 residues: CASRTGDTNQPQHF. CDR3 nucleotide sequence: TGTGCCAGCAGGACAGGGGATACCAATCAGCCCCAGCATTTT.

V is TRBV10-3 and J is TRBJ1-2, with a weak D call TRBD1 (6 bases). From germline, CDR1 is ENHRY and CDR2 SYGVKD. This CDR3 spans 15 amino acids. Trimming took off 7 bases at V and 2 bases at J, with 17 bases between the two ends. The CDR3 nucleotides are TGTGCCATCACCCGGACAGTTTTGTTAAACTATGGCTACACCTTC. Amino acids: CAITRTVLLNYGYTF.

This clone was detected once. The rearrangement joins TRBV6-1 to TRBJ2-2; 8 nucleotides match TRBD2. The V and J ends lost 1 base and 4 bases, in that order; junction bases with no gene match: 2. Germline-derived CDR1 and CDR2 are MNHNS and SASEGT. This CDR3 comprises 15 residues. DNA of the CDR3: TGTGCCAGCAGTGAAGTGCTAGCGGGCACCGGGGAGCTGTTTTTT. Encoded protein: CASSEVLAGTGELFF.